The 13 T cell receptor beta chains reported below all come from one sample, sequenced in a study of cytomegalovirus exposure and HLA in healthy donors. A multiplex PCR was run with 60 Vbeta primers and 13 Jbeta primers. The data were produced by immunoSEQ multiplex PCR, yet TCRdb's version contains in-frame clones alone and is incomplete. Found here are about 97,000 clones, around 81% of them singletons; the top ten hold more than 4.5%. Source material: PBMCs. The receptor set was obtained from a middle-aged man in good health and CMV-seropositive.

The chain combines TRBV6-5 with TRBJ2-7; possible D gene TRBD1, 6 bases. The V and J ends lost 5 bases and 0 bases respectively, with 14 bases between them. Per germline, CDR1 MNHEY and CDR2 SVGAGI. The CDR3 covers 15 residues. The CDR3 sequence is CASSRRDTDSYEQYF. CDR3 nucleotides: TGTGCCAGCAGTCGCCGGGACACTGACTCCTACGAGCAGTACTTC.

The chain recombines TRBV30 with TRBJ1-5; D perhaps matches TRBD1 (6 bases). Trimming shortened V by 3 bases and J by 10 bases, and 19 bases separated the two germline ends. The CDR3 runs to 14 residues. CDR1 and CDR2 (germline): GTSNPN, SVGIG (reference sequence). The CDR3 DNA follows: TGTGCCTGGAGCGAAAGGACAGAGTTGGTTCCCCAGCATTTT. Translation: CAWSERTELVPQHF.

The rearrangement links TRBV11-2 to TRBJ1-1, with 7 bases that match TRBD1. After removal of 4 bases from V and 4 bases from J, the junction contained 9 bases not matched to a gene. CDR3 length equals 15 residues. In germline, CDR1 is SGHAT, CDR2 FQNNGV. The DNA of the CDR3 is TGTGCCAGCAGCTCGATGACAGGGATCGGCACTGAAGCTTTCTTT. This codes for CASSSMTGIGTEAFF.

This chain connects TRBV28 to TRBJ1-2, with D possibly matching TRBD1 (5 bases). V lost 3 bases and J 3 bases, leaving 11 bases between the germline ends. Germline values: CDR1 MDHEN, CDR2 SYDVKM. The CDR3 is 14 residues long. The CDR3 loop reads CASSFSDRDYGYTF. CDR3 DNA sequence: TGTGCCAGCAGTTTCTCCGACAGAGACTATGGCTACACCTTC.

The V gene is TRBV19, the J gene TRBJ1-2; 8 nucleotides match TRBD1. The length of the CDR3 is 12 residues. V was pared by 7 bases and J by 8 bases, with 6 bases of the junction left unmatched. Germline values: CDR1 LNHDA, CDR2 SQIVND (reference sequence). CDR3 nucleotide sequence: TGTGCCAGTAACCAGGGGGCTTTCGGCTACACCTTC. Amino acid sequence: CASNQGAFGYTF.

As to this clone: Because the CDR3 is missing its conserved closing phenylalanine or tryptophan, this is likely a read error. The chain recombines TRBV9 with TRBJ1-5; the match to TRBD1 covers 7 bases. Germline V lookup: CDR1 SGDLS, CDR2 YYNGEE. This CDR3 is 14 amino acids long. V lost 1 base and J lost 9; bases outside the gene matches: 7. The DNA for the CDR3 is TGTGCCAGCAGCGTACAGGCAGGGGGAACGCCCCAGCATCTT. As protein: CASSVQAGGTPQHL.

The chain recombines TRBV14 with TRBJ2-7; maybe TRBD2 (6 bases). Trimming removed 4 bases from V and 0 bases from J, with 7 bases in between. Germline V gene lookup returns CDR1 SGHDN and CDR2 FVKESK. This CDR3 has 13 residues. CDR3: CASSLGGSYEQYF. DNA for the CDR3: TGTGCCAGCAGCCTCGGGGGCTCCTACGAGCAGTACTTC. Full variable domain (missing parts from reference TRBV14 and TRBJ2-7): EAGVTQFPSHSVIEKGQTVTLRCDPISGHDNLYWYRRVMGKEIKFLLHFVKESKQDESGMPNNRFLAERTGGTYSTLKVQPAELEDSGVYFCASSLGGSYEQYFGPGTRLTVT.

V and J are TRBV5-1 and TRBJ2-5; 7 bases are shared with TRBD1. This CDR3 is built from 16 residues. Germline V gives CDR1 SGHRS, CDR2 YFSETQ. Losses at the gene ends were 3 bases for V and 1 base for J; bases not matched to a gene: 9. Written as DNA, the CDR3 is TGCGCCAGCAGCTCGACAGGGCGGACAACCCAAGAGACCCAGTACTTC. The encoded protein is CASSSTGRTTQETQYF. The full variable domain, with the rest looked up from reference TRBV5-1 and TRBJ2-5, is KAGVTQTPRYLIKTRGQQVTLSCSPISGHRSVSWYQQTPGQGLQFLFEYFSETQRNKGNFPGRFSGRQFSNSRSEMNVSTLELGDSALYLCASSSTGRTTQETQYFGPGTRLLVL.

This chain links TRBV28 with TRBJ1-2, with TRBD1 as a possible D gene (6 bases). V was clipped by 3 bases and J by 3 bases, with 8 bases between them. The CDR3 is 13 residues long. Germline-derived CDR1 and CDR2 are MDHEN and SYDVKM. CDR3 loop: CASSFRTDYGYTF. CDR3 sequence (DNA): TGTGCCAGCAGTTTTCGGACAGACTATGGCTACACCTTC.

The chain recombines TRBV6-4 with TRBJ1-6; D is unclear. This CDR3 spans 13 amino acids. V dropped 3 bases and J dropped 10 bases, with 10 bases sitting between them. The germline gives CDR1 MRHNA, CDR2 SNTAGT. CDR3 DNA sequence: TGTGCCAGCAGTGAGAGGGTGCAATCACCCCTCCACTTT. The encoded protein is CASSERVQSPLHF.

The chain has TRBV19 and TRBJ2-7, with TRBD1 matching 8 bases. Germline CDR1 reads LNHDA; CDR2 reads SQIVND (reference sequence). After removal of 10 bases from V and 5 bases from J, the junction contained 10 bases not matched to a gene. This CDR3 is built from 13 residues. The CDR3 sequence: CATSRTGKDEQYF. CDR3 nucleotides: TGTGCCACCAGCAGGACAGGGAAGGACGAGCAGTACTTC.

The rearrangement uses TRBV6-1 and TRBJ1-1; unclear D gene. The V end was cut by 5 bases, the J end by 1 base, with 5 bases between. The CDR3 has 12 residues. CDR1 is MNHNS and CDR2 is SASEGT in the germline V gene. Here the CDR3 DNA reads TGTGCCAGCAGTCCCCGGAACACTGAAGCTTTCTTT. The encoded protein is CASSPRNTEAFF.

This clone was observed a few times. The V and J genes are TRBV5-4 and TRBJ2-1, with 9 bases matching TRBD2. Germline loops: CDR1 SGHNT, CDR2 YYREEE (reference sequence). The CDR3 contains 16 residues. V was pared by 1 base and J by 0 bases, with 2 bases of the junction left unmatched. CDR3 residues: CASSLRGGVSYNEQFF. The CDR3 DNA reads TGTGCCAGCAGCTTGCGCGGGGGGGTCTCCTACAATGAGCAGTTCTTC.